This is a list of T cell receptor beta chains from one sample in a study of T cells in Graves' hyperthyroidism and ophthalmopathy. TCRdb processed the multiplex PCR reads anew with MiXCR; each CDR3 protein has one entry. The repertoire holds a few hundred thousand distinct CDR3 sequences, with 11% to 15% as singletons. Sequencing input: blood. The source of these receptors is a woman under 40 with Graves' hyperthyroidism that later progressed to Graves' ophthalmopathy. Each CDR3 is given with its conserved first and last residue. Fields, in order: V gene, D gene, clone size, J gene, CDR3 protein, CDR3 DNA. D genes are given only for firm matches. For some rows the clone size is stated as once, few or many, or as a class when expanded; others skip it.

V gene: TRBV6-1; D gene: NA; clone size: many; J gene: TRBJ1-5; CDR3 protein: CASIIQGLGQPQHF; CDR3 DNA: TGTGCCAGCATTATACAGGGTTTAGGGCAGCCCCAGCATTTT
V gene: TRBV20-1; D gene: NA; clone size: many; J gene: TRBJ1-1; CDR3 protein: CSASQQGSEAFF; CDR3 DNA: TGCAGTGCTAGTCAACAGGGAAGTGAAGCTTTCTTT
V gene: TRBV7-8; D gene: TRBD2; clone size: few; J gene: TRBJ2-5; CDR3 protein: CASSLGVAGGLGAIQYF; CDR3 DNA: TGTGCCAGCAGCCTCGGGGTAGCGGGAGGGCTGGGGGCGATCCAGTACTTC
V gene: TRBV27; D gene: NA; clone size: few; J gene: TRBJ2-7; CDR3 protein: CASKDSYEQYF; CDR3 DNA: TGTGCCAGCAAGGACAGCTACGAGCAGTACTTC
V gene: TRBV15; D gene: NA; clone size: many; J gene: TRBJ2-1; CDR3 protein: CATSRPPDNEQFF; CDR3 DNA: TGTGCCACCAGCAGGCCCCCAGATAATGAGCAGTTCTTC
V gene: TRBV27; D gene: NA; clone size: many; J gene: TRBJ2-5; CDR3 protein: CASSYRPGLRETQYF; CDR3 DNA: TGTGCCAGCAGTTATCGACCGGGGTTGCGAGAGACCCAGTACTTC
V gene: TRBV4-1; D gene: TRBD2; clone size: NA; J gene: TRBJ2-7; CDR3 protein: CASSQDLGLAGEQYF; CDR3 DNA: TGCGCCAGCAGCCAAGATCTGGGACTAGCGGGAGAGCAGTACTTC
V gene: TRBV7-9; D gene: NA; clone size: many; J gene: TRBJ2-3; CDR3 protein: CASSLAIQEGADTQYF; CDR3 DNA: TGTGCCAGCAGCTTAGCGATTCAGGAGGGTGCAGATACGCAGTATTTT
V gene: TRBV20-1; D gene: NA; clone size: NA; J gene: TRBJ1-5; CDR3 protein: CSARDNRAGNQPQHF; CDR3 DNA: TGCAGTGCTAGGGATAACAGGGCGGGGAATCAGCCCCAGCATTTT
V gene: TRBV9; D gene: TRBD2; clone size: many; J gene: TRBJ2-1; CDR3 protein: CASSASGRAYNEQFF; CDR3 DNA: TGTGCCAGCAGCGCAAGCGGGAGGGCTTACAATGAGCAGTTCTTC
V gene: TRBV6-5; D gene: TRBD1; clone size: many; J gene: TRBJ1-4; CDR3 protein: CASSYGTGYEKLFF; CDR3 DNA: TGTGCCAGCAGTTACGGGACAGGGTACGAAAAACTGTTTTTT
V gene: TRBV18; D gene: NA; clone size: many; J gene: TRBJ2-3; CDR3 protein: CASSPPGQSTDTQYF; CDR3 DNA: TGTGCCAGCTCCCCCCCTGGACAGAGCACAGATACGCAGTATTTT
V gene: TRBV20-1; D gene: NA; clone size: few; J gene: TRBJ1-1; CDR3 protein: CSARGYMNTEAFF; CDR3 DNA: TGCAGTGCCCGCGGGTATATGAACACTGAAGCTTTCTTT
V gene: TRBV6-2/TRBV6-3; D gene: NA; clone size: many; J gene: TRBJ2-7; CDR3 protein: CASSSDSGYEQYF; CDR3 DNA: TGTGCCAGCAGTTCCGATTCCGGATACGAGCAGTACTTC
V gene: TRBV11-2; D gene: NA; clone size: many; J gene: TRBJ1-1; CDR3 protein: CASSESLGSRAMNTEAFF; CDR3 DNA: TGTGCCAGCAGCGAATCCCTGGGAAGCAGAGCGATGAACACTGAAGCTTTCTTT
V gene: TRBV29-1; D gene: TRBD1; clone size: NA; J gene: TRBJ2-1; CDR3 protein: CSVIRDRGSYNEQFF; CDR3 DNA: TGCAGCGTTATCCGGGACAGGGGTTCCTACAATGAGCAGTTCTTC
V gene: TRBV7-9; D gene: NA; clone size: few; J gene: TRBJ2-3; CDR3 protein: CASSAKRSSDYTDTQYF; CDR3 DNA: TGTGCCAGCAGCGCCAAGCGGTCTAGCGATTACACAGATACGCAGTATTTT
V gene: TRBV24-1; D gene: NA; clone size: many; J gene: TRBJ1-3; CDR3 protein: CATSDSTASPWFTIYF; CDR3 DNA: TGTGCCACCAGTGATTCAACAGCGTCGCCTTGGTTCACCATATATTTT
V gene: TRBV6-6; D gene: TRBD1; clone size: NA; J gene: TRBJ2-1; CDR3 protein: CASSYSGGRHNEQFF; CDR3 DNA: TGTGCCAGCAGTTACTCAGGGGGCAGACACAATGAGCAGTTCTTC
V gene: TRBV7-2; D gene: NA; clone size: many; J gene: TRBJ1-4; CDR3 protein: CASSRFPRGNNEKLFF; CDR3 DNA: TGTGCCAGCAGCAGATTCCCGCGGGGAAATAATGAAAAACTGTTTTTT
V gene: TRBV7-6; D gene: TRBD1; clone size: many; J gene: TRBJ1-6; CDR3 protein: CASSVGTGGDSPLHF; CDR3 DNA: TGTGCCAGCAGCGTCGGGACAGGGGGGGATTCACCCCTCCACTTT
V gene: TRBV12-5; D gene: NA; clone size: NA; J gene: TRBJ2-7; CDR3 protein: CASGLVKGTLSPPGEQYF; CDR3 DNA: TGTGCTAGTGGTTTGGTAAAGGGGACCCTATCCCCTCCTGGGGAGCAGTACTTC
V gene: TRBV10-3; D gene: NA; clone size: many; J gene: TRBJ2-2; CDR3 protein: CAISEPPRGTNTGELFF; CDR3 DNA: TGTGCCATCAGTGAGCCCCCCCGGGGTACGAACACCGGGGAGCTGTTTTTT
V gene: TRBV29-1; D gene: TRBD2; clone size: few; J gene: TRBJ2-1; CDR3 protein: CSVEDAGVGNEQFF; CDR3 DNA: TGCAGCGTTGAAGACGCGGGAGTTGGGAATGAGCAGTTCTTC
V gene: TRBV28; D gene: TRBD1; clone size: many; J gene: TRBJ2-7; CDR3 protein: CASSFLLTGAAPQSSYEQYF; CDR3 DNA: TGTGCCAGCAGTTTCCTGTTGACAGGGGCCGCGCCTCAAAGCTCCTACGAGCAGTACTTC
V gene: TRBV28; D gene: TRBD1; clone size: many; J gene: TRBJ2-1; CDR3 protein: CASSAGTGDYNEQFF; CDR3 DNA: TGTGCCAGCAGTGCTGGGACAGGCGATTACAATGAGCAGTTCTTC
V gene: TRBV20-1; D gene: TRBD2; clone size: few; J gene: TRBJ2-1; CDR3 protein: CSARDSRTSGVGQFF; CDR3 DNA: TGCAGTGCTAGAGATTCGAGGACTAGCGGGGTAGGACAGTTCTTC
V gene: TRBV18; D gene: TRBD2; clone size: few; J gene: TRBJ2-1; CDR3 protein: CASSPRTVSGGVYNEQFF; CDR3 DNA: TGTGCCAGCTCACCCCGGACGGTTAGCGGGGGGGTGTACAATGAGCAGTTCTTC
V gene: TRBV28; D gene: TRBD1; clone size: NA; J gene: TRBJ2-3; CDR3 protein: CASSSPGAGGAGRPDTQYF; CDR3 DNA: TGTGCCAGCAGCTCCCCTGGGGCAGGGGGCGCGGGAAGGCCAGATACGCAGTATTTT
V gene: TRBV12-5; D gene: TRBD1; clone size: many; J gene: TRBJ1-5; CDR3 protein: CASGLVAGGLQPQHF; CDR3 DNA: TGTGCTAGTGGTTTGGTAGCAGGGGGCCTTCAGCCCCAGCATTTT
V gene: TRBV24-1; D gene: TRBD1; clone size: NA; J gene: TRBJ2-2; CDR3 protein: CATSYGTANTGELFF; CDR3 DNA: TGTGCCACCTCCTACGGGACAGCGAACACCGGGGAGCTGTTTTTT
V gene: TRBV12-3/TRBV12-4; D gene: TRBD1; clone size: many; J gene: TRBJ2-3; CDR3 protein: CASRPGTGADTQYF; CDR3 DNA: TGTGCCAGCAGGCCCGGGACAGGGGCAGATACGCAGTATTTT
V gene: TRBV25-1; D gene: NA; clone size: many; J gene: TRBJ1-2; CDR3 protein: CASSEFDNYGYTF; CDR3 DNA: TGTGCCAGCAGTGAATTCGACAACTATGGCTACACCTTC
V gene: TRBV5-5; D gene: TRBD1; clone size: many; J gene: TRBJ1-1; CDR3 protein: CASSRTGRLNTEAFF; CDR3 DNA: TGTGCCAGCAGCCGGACAGGCCGTCTAAACACTGAAGCTTTCTTT
V gene: TRBV20-1; D gene: TRBD1; clone size: few; J gene: TRBJ1-1; CDR3 protein: CSAPRQGDKWYAEAFF; CDR3 DNA: TGCAGTGCACCGCGACAGGGGGACAAATGGTACGCTGAAGCTTTCTTT
V gene: TRBV7-2; D gene: NA; clone size: many; J gene: TRBJ2-1; CDR3 protein: CASSLVPGAGDEQFF; CDR3 DNA: TGTGCCAGCAGCTTAGTTCCGGGGGCTGGTGATGAGCAGTTCTTC
V gene: TRBV7-9; D gene: NA; clone size: NA; J gene: TRBJ1-3; CDR3 protein: CASSSQGLSSGNTIYF; CDR3 DNA: TGTGCCAGCAGCTCGCAGGGCCTGAGCTCTGGAAACACCATATATTTT
V gene: TRBV30; D gene: NA; clone size: many; J gene: TRBJ2-1; CDR3 protein: CACQGIGEQFF; CDR3 DNA: TGTGCCTGTCAGGGAATAGGTGAGCAGTTCTTC
V gene: TRBV5-1; D gene: NA; clone size: many; J gene: TRBJ2-3; CDR3 protein: CASSWGTWERRTDTQYF; CDR3 DNA: TGCGCCAGCAGCTGGGGGACATGGGAAAGGCGCACAGATACGCAGTATTTT
V gene: TRBV2; D gene: TRBD1; clone size: NA; J gene: TRBJ1-2; CDR3 protein: CASSEEQGSYGYTF; CDR3 DNA: TGTGCCAGCAGTGAAGAACAGGGGAGCTATGGCTACACCTTC
V gene: TRBV20-1; D gene: TRBD1; clone size: many; J gene: TRBJ1-6; CDR3 protein: CSALTTGVRSPLHF; CDR3 DNA: TGCAGTGCCTTGACGACAGGGGTTAGATCACCCCTCCACTTT
V gene: TRBV5-1; D gene: NA; clone size: many; J gene: TRBJ2-1; CDR3 protein: CASSPGTETYNEQFF; CDR3 DNA: TGCGCCAGCAGCCCCGGGACTGAGACCTACAATGAGCAGTTCTTC
V gene: TRBV15; D gene: NA; clone size: many; J gene: TRBJ2-3; CDR3 protein: CATSTSTDTQYF; CDR3 DNA: TGTGCCACCAGCACCTCCACAGATACGCAGTATTTT
V gene: TRBV11-3; D gene: TRBD1; clone size: many; J gene: TRBJ2-7; CDR3 protein: CASSSETGSLSYEQYF; CDR3 DNA: TGTGCCAGCAGCTCAGAGACAGGGTCACTTTCCTACGAGCAGTACTTC
V gene: TRBV19; D gene: NA; clone size: many; J gene: TRBJ1-2; CDR3 protein: CASSPSGVSGYTF; CDR3 DNA: TGTGCCAGTAGTCCCAGCGGAGTGTCTGGCTACACCTTC
V gene: TRBV11-3; D gene: NA; clone size: many; J gene: TRBJ2-7; CDR3 protein: CASSLSGIYEQYF; CDR3 DNA: TGTGCCAGCAGCTTATCAGGGATCTACGAGCAGTACTTC
V gene: TRBV6-2/TRBV6-3; D gene: NA; clone size: many; J gene: TRBJ2-7; CDR3 protein: CASGGTGRSYEQYF; CDR3 DNA: TGTGCCAGCGGTGGAACAGGGAGGTCCTACGAGCAGTACTTC
V gene: TRBV5-4; D gene: TRBD2; clone size: NA; J gene: TRBJ2-3; CDR3 protein: CASSTSGRGVIGTDTQYF; CDR3 DNA: TGTGCCAGCAGCACAAGCGGGAGAGGGGTTATAGGCACAGATACGCAGTATTTT